The 21 T cell receptor beta chains presented below share a single source sample, sequenced in a study of blood T cell repertoires in COVID-19. Generated by immunoSEQ multiplex PCR, the TCRdb table keeps only in-frame clones and is missing some. In the table there are around 270,000 clones, 84% of which are singletons. The specimen was peripheral blood. The receptors were gathered from a woman in her thirties or forties who had recovered from COVID-19.

The V call is TRBV6-5, the J call TRBJ2-4; D call uncertain. The length of the CDR3 is 16 residues. The V gene lost 0 bases and the J gene lost 0 bases, with 9 bases spanning the gap. Germline values: CDR1 MNHEY, CDR2 SVGAGI. The CDR3, as DNA: TGTGCCAGCAGTTACTCGTACAGTCAAGCCAAAAACATTCAGTACTTC. Residues: CASSYSYSQAKNIQYF.

The genes are TRBV25-1 and TRBJ2-1; D is perhaps TRBD2 (6 bases). Trimming removed 3 bases at V and 10 bases at J, with 16 bases between. This CDR3 has 14 amino acids. The germline CDR1 and CDR2 sequences are MGHDK and SYGVNS. CDR3 in DNA: TGTGCCAGCAGTGATAGCGGCGGTGTGCCAGAGCAGTTCTTC. This gives the protein CASSDSGGVPEQFF.

The J gene is TRBJ2-3, the V gene TRBV18; perhaps TRBD2 as D (5 bases). The CDR3 has 15 amino acids. Germline CDR1 reads KGHSH; CDR2 reads LQKENI. The V end lost 1 base, the J end lost 4 bases, and 12 bases lay between the germline ends. The CDR3 bases are TGTGCCAGCTCACCACAAAGGGCGCGGGCAGATACGCAGTATTTT. Translation: CASSPQRARADTQYF.

The V gene is TRBV5-4, the J gene TRBJ2-3, with a weak D call TRBD1 (5 bases). Trimming left V 0 bases short and J 6 bases short, with 14 bases between. The CDR3 sequence is 15 residues long. CDR1 is SGHNT, CDR2 YYREEE, per germline (reference sequence). CDR3 loop: CASSLVAGSSDTQYF. CDR3 coding DNA: TGTGCCAGCAGCTTGGTAGCAGGGTCATCCGATACGCAGTATTTT.

A single count supports this clone. This chain links TRBV18 with TRBJ2-2; 9 bases fit TRBD1. This CDR3 comprises 14 residues. With V trimmed by 2 bases and J by 5 bases, 0 bases remained unmatched. Germline loops: CDR1 KGHSH, CDR2 LQKENI. This CDR3 reads CASSPGQGTGELFF. The CDR3 nucleotides are TGTGCCAGCTCACCAGGACAGGGGACCGGGGAGCTGTTTTTT.

This clone was detected only once. The sample holds other DNA sequences that translate to the same CDR3. The rearrangement uses TRBV27 and TRBJ1-6, with 7 bases fitting TRBD1. The CDR3 runs to 14 residues. Germline CDR1 is MNHEY and CDR2 is SMNVEV (reference sequence). V shed 5 bases and J 7 bases; nucleotides not matched to a gene: 5. The CDR3 coding sequence is TGTGCCAGCAGTCCCGGGACAGCAAATTCACCCCTCCACTTT. Its protein product is CASSPGTANSPLHF.

Only one count was recorded for this clone. The chain links TRBV12-3 or TRBV12-4 to TRBJ1-5; D ambiguous. With 0 bases removed from V and 6 bases from J, the gap between germline ends came to 6 bases. The CDR3 length is 13 residues. CDR3 region: CASSLAGSQPQHF. CDR3 nucleotide sequence: TGTGCCAGCAGTTTAGCAGGGAGTCAGCCCCAGCATTTT.

The rearrangement joins TRBV11-2 to TRBJ2-7, with D possibly matching TRBD1 (6 bases). The CDR3 covers 14 residues. Trimming took off 1 base at V and 6 bases at J, with 13 bases between the two ends. CDR1 SGHAT and CDR2 FQNNGV come from the germline V gene. CDR3 nucleotide sequence: TGTGCCAGCAGCTTAGCCAGGGGTTACGGCGAGCAGTACTTC. Translated, it gives CASSLARGYGEQYF.

The V call is TRBV28, the J call TRBJ1-2; D may be TRBD1 (5 bases). The length of the CDR3 is 12 residues. Between the trimmed V and J ends, which lost 3 bases and 8 bases, there was a span of 10 bases. From germline, CDR1 is MDHEN and CDR2 SYDVKM. The CDR3 DNA sequence: TGTGCCAGCAGTTTGCTCAGGGCGGGCTACACCTTC. This gives the protein CASSLLRAGYTF.

The rearrangement joins TRBV12-3 or TRBV12-4 to TRBJ1-1, with no clear D. V was pared by 4 bases and J by 1 base, with 4 bases between. The CDR3 loop spans 12 amino acids. The CDR3 region has the DNA TGTGCCAGCAGTTCCGGGAACACTGAAGCTTTCTTT. Protein: CASSSGNTEAFF.

This clone showed up just once. This chain connects TRBV6-6 to TRBJ1-1; 11 bases match TRBD1. This CDR3 region has 15 residues. J lost 4 bases, V lost 6 bases, and 7 bases had no gene match. Germline CDR1 and CDR2: MNHNY and SVGAGI (reference sequence). As DNA, the CDR3 is TGTGCCAGCAGGACCGGGACAGGGGGTCCCACTGAAGCTTTCTTT. Translating it yields CASRTGTGGPTEAFF.

This clone was seen just once. The chain is built from TRBV6-5 and TRBJ2-1, with 9 bases that match TRBD2. V lost 5 bases to trimming and J lost 11 bases; unmatched junction nucleotides: 13. The CDR3 extends over 15 amino acids. The V gene's germline CDR1 is MNHEY and CDR2 SVGAGI. The CDR3 reads CASSPGTSSDWKQFF. CDR3 in DNA: TGTGCCAGCAGTCCCGGGACTAGCAGTGACTGGAAGCAGTTCTTC.

J is TRBJ1-4 and V is TRBV19; the D gene is possibly TRBD1 (5 bases). V was shortened by 6 bases and J by 8 bases, with 19 bases between the two germline ends. The CDR3 is 15 amino acids. CDR1 and CDR2 from the germline V gene are LNHDA and SQIVND (reference sequence). The CDR3 nucleotides are TGTGCCAGTAGCTTGACAGCGACCCACGTCGAAAAACTGTTTTTT. Translation gives CASSLTATHVEKLFF.

The chain's CDR3 is CASSPGLPVGTEAFF. For the CDR3, the DNA is TGCGCCAGCAGCCCCGGACTACCTGTTGGCACTGAAGCTTTCTTT. The rearrangement joins TRBV5-1 to TRBJ1-1; D gene ambiguous. Deletions cut 4 bases from V and 4 bases from J, with 17 bases between. The CDR3 is 15 residues long. CDR1 and CDR2 (germline): SGHRS, YFSETQ.

The chain is built from TRBV14 and TRBJ1-3, with 8 bases identical to TRBD1. The junction had 5 bases not matched to a gene; V was cut back by 3 bases and J by 1 base. The CDR3 contains 16 residues. Germline V CDR1 and CDR2: SGHDN, FVKESK. The CDR3 DNA follows: TGTGCCAGCAGCCATTGGACAGGGTCATCTGGAAACACCATATATTTT. Its translation is CASSHWTGSSGNTIYF. The full variable domain, its missing parts supplied by reference TRBV14 and TRBJ1-3, is EAGVTQFPSHSVIEKGQTVTLRCDPISGHDNLYWYRRVMGKEIKFLLHFVKESKQDESGMPNNRFLAERTGGTYSTLKVQPAELEDSGVYFCASSHWTGSSGNTIYFGEGSWLTVV.

The chain uses TRBV11-3 and TRBJ2-7; D is possibly TRBD1 (6 bases). The CDR3 has 15 amino acids. Trimming pared 1 base from V and 6 bases from J, leaving 16 bases between. Germline V CDR1 and CDR2: SGHNT, YENEEA. Here the CDR3 reads CASSLVGRGRGEQYF. The DNA of the CDR3 is TGTGCCAGCAGCTTAGTAGGCAGGGGAAGGGGCGAGCAGTACTTC.

The J gene is TRBJ2-7, the V gene TRBV9, with 10 bases fitting TRBD1. The CDR3 has 15 amino acids. CDR1 SGDLS and CDR2 YYNGEE come from the germline V gene. After removal of 5 bases from V and 3 bases from J, the junction contained 8 bases not matched to a gene. The DNA for the CDR3 is TGTGCCAGCAGTTTCCGGGACAGGGGAGGCTACGAGCAGTACTTC. Protein sequence: CASSFRDRGGYEQYF.

V is TRBV28 and J is TRBJ1-3, with 9 bases aligning to TRBD1. The CDR3 spans 16 residues. Per germline, CDR1 MDHEN and CDR2 SYDVKM. V trimming: 3 bases; J trimming: 5 bases; junction bases outside the gene matches: 8. The CDR3 sequence is CASSFQTGGLRNTIYF. As DNA, the CDR3 is TGTGCCAGCAGTTTTCAGACAGGGGGACTTAGAAACACCATATATTTT.

The CDR3 sequence: CASSLAPTGVDEQYF. CDR3 bases: TGCGCCAGCAGCTTGGCCCCTACAGGGGTGGACGAGCAGTACTTC. The chain joins TRBV5-1 to TRBJ2-7, with 7 bases matching TRBD1. The CDR3 is 15 amino acids. Trimming took 0 bases from V and 5 from J; bases not matched to a gene: 8. The germline V gene has CDR1 SGHRS and CDR2 YFSETQ.

The chain combines TRBV7-9 with TRBJ1-4; 9 nucleotides match TRBD1. V trimming: 0 bases; J trimming: 7 bases; junction bases outside the gene matches: 6. The CDR3 length is 16 residues. Germline V gene data show CDR1 as SEHNR and CDR2 as FQNEAQ (reference sequence). The CDR3 bases are TGTGCCAGCAGCTTAGCAAACAGGGGGCATAGTGAAAAACTGTTTTTT. Its protein product is CASSLANRGHSEKLFF.

This chain uses TRBV6-5 with TRBJ1-1, with 8 bases lining up with TRBD1. There are 15 residues in the CDR3. Per germline, CDR1 MNHEY and CDR2 SVGAGI. Losses at the gene ends were 7 bases for V and 6 bases for J; bases not matched to a gene: 13. Here the CDR3 DNA reads TGTGCCAGCACCCTAAGCAGGGGGCGAAGGGCTGAAGCTTTCTTT. As protein: CASTLSRGRRAEAFF.